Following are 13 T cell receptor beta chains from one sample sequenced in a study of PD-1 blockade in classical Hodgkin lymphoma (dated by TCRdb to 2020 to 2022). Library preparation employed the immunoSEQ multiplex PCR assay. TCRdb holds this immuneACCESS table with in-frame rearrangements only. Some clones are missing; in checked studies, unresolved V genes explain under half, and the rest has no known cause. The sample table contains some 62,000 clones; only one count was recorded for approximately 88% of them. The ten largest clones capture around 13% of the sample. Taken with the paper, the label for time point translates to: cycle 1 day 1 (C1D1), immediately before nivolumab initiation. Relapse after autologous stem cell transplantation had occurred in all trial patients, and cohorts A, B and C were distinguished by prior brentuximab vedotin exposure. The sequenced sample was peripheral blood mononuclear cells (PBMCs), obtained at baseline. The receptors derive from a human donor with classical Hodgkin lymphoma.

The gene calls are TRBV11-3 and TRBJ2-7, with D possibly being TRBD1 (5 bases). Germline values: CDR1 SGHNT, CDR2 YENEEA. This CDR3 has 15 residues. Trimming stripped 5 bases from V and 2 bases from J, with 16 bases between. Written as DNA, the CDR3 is TGTGCCAGCAGCCCAAATTGGGCGGACACCTACGAGCAGTACTTC. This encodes CASSPNWADTYEQYF.

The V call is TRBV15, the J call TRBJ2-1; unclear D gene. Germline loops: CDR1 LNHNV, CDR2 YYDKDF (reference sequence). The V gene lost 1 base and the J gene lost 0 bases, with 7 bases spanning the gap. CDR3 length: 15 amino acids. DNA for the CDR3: TGTGCCACCAGCAGAGGGGTGAGCTCCTACAATGAGCAGTTCTTC. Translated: CATSRGVSSYNEQFF.

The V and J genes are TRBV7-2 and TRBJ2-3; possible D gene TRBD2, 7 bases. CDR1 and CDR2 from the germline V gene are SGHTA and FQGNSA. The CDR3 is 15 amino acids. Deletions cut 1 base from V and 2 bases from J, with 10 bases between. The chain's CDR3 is CASSLEGGATDTQYF. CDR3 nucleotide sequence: TGTGCCAGCAGCTTAGAAGGGGGGGCCACAGATACGCAGTATTTT.

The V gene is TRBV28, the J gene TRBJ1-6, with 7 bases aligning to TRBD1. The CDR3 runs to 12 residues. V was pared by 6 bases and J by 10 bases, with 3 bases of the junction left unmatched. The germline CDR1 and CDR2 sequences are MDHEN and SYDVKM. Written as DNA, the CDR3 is TGTGCCAGCAGCCCAGGGGGATCACCCCTCCACTTT. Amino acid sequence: CASSPGGSPLHF. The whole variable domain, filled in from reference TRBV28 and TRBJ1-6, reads DVKVTQSSRYLVKRTGEKVFLECVQDMDHENMFWYRQDPGLGLRLIYFSYDVKMKEKGDIPEGYSVSREKKERFSLILESASTNQTSMYLCASSPGGSPLHFGNGTRLTVT.

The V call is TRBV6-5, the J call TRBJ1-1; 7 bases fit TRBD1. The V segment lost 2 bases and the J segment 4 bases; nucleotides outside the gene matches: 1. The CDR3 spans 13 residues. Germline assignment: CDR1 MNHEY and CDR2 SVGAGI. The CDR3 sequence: CASSYNRGTEAFF. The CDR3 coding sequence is TGTGCCAGCAGTTACAACAGGGGCACTGAAGCTTTCTTT.

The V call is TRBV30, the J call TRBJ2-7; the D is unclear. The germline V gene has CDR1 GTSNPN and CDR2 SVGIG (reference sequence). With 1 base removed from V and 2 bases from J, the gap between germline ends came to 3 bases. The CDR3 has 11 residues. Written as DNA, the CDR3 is TGTGCCTGGAGTGATACCTACGAGCAGTACTTC. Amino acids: CAWSDTYEQYF.

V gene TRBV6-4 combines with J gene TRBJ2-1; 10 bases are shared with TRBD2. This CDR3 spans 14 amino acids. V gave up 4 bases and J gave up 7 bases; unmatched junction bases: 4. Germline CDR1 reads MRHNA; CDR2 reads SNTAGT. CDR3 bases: TGTGCCAGCAGTGCCTCGACTAGCGGGAATGAGCAGTTCTTC. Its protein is CASSASTSGNEQFF.

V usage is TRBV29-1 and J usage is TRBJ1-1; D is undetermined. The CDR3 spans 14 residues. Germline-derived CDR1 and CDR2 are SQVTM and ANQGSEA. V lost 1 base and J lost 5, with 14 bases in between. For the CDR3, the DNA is TGCAGCGTTGAAGGAACAGAAAATGGGACTGAAGCTTTCTTT. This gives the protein CSVEGTENGTEAFF.

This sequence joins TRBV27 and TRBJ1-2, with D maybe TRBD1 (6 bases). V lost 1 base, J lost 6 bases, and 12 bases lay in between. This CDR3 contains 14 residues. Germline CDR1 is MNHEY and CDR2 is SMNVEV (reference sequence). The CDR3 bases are TGTGCCAGCAGTTTATTTGGGGGCAGGGATGGCTACACCTTC. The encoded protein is CASSLFGGRDGYTF.

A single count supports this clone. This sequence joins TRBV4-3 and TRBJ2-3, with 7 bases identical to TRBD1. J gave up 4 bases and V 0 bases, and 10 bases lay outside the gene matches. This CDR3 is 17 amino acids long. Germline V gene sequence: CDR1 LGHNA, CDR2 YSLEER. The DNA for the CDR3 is TGCGCCAGCAGCCAAGAGGTTCCTGGGCAGGGGGCAGATACGCAGTATTTT. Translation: CASSQEVPGQGADTQYF.

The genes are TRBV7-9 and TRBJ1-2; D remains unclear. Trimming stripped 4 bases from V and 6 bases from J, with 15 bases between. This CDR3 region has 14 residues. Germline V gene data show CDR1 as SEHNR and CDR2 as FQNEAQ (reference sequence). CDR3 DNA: TGTGCCAGCAGCTCACCCCTAGGTATGGATGGCTACACCTTC. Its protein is CASSSPLGMDGYTF.

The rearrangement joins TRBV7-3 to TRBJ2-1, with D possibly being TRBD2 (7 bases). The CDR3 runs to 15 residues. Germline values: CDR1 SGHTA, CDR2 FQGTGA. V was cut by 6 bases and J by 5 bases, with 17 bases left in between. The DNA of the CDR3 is TGTGCCAGCAGTTCAGGGGTGAGCGGGGACAATGAGCAGTTCTTC. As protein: CASSSGVSGDNEQFF.

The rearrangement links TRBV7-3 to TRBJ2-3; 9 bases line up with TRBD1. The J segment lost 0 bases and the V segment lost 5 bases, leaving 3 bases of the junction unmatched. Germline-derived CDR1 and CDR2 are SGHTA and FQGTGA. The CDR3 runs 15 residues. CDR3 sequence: CASSAGQGSTDTQYF. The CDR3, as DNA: TGTGCCAGCAGCGCGGGACAGGGTAGCACAGATACGCAGTATTTT.